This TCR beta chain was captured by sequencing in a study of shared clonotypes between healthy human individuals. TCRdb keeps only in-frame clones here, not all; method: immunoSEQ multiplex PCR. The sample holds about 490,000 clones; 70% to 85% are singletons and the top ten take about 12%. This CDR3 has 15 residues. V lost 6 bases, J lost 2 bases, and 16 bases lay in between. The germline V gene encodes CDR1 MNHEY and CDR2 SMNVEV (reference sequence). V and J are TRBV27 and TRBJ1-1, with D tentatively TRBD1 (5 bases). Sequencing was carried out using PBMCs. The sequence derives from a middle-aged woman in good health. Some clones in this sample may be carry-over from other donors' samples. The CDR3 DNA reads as TGTGCCAGCAGACTTACCCCCGGGGGTAACACTGAAGCTTTCTTT. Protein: CASRLTPGGNTEAFF.